The rows below give T cell receptor beta chains drawn from one sample of a study of T cell responses to AZD1222 COVID-19 vaccine. Profiled with immunoSEQ multiplex PCR; TCRdb holds only in-frame clones, not every one. The sample includes approximately 150,000 clones, 90% seen only once; the top ten take more than 3%. The specimen comprised peripheral blood, sampled 28 days after the second AZD1222 dose. The receptors were gathered from an adult who received the AZD1222 COVID-19 vaccine. The CDR3 runs from the conserved cysteine through the conserved F or W. A D gene is named only where the DNA matches it firmly. The listing skips clone size in some rows; elsewhere it reads once, few, many or a size class.

TRBV9	.	TRBJ2-3	TRBD1	CASSAGQGTDTQYF	TGTGCCAGCAGCGCGGGACAGGGTACAGATACGCAGTATTTT
TRBV5-1	.	TRBJ2-7	.	CASSLYRDEQYF	TGCGCCAGCAGCTTGTATCGGGACGAGCAGTACTTC
TRBV6-5	.	TRBJ1-1	TRBD1	CASSYLDRGTEAFF	TGTGCCAGCAGCTACCTCGACAGGGGCACTGAAGCTTTCTTT
TRBV14	.	TRBJ1-2	.	CASSQVSSDGYTF	TGTGCCAGCAGCCAGGTATCCTCCGATGGCTACACCTTC
TRBV2	once	TRBJ1-4	.	CASSDNRKDEKLFF	TGTGCCAGCAGTGACAACAGAAAAGATGAAAAACTGTTTTTT
TRBV7-9	.	TRBJ2-1	.	CASSLGEDPMWQFF	TGTGCCAGCAGCTTAGGGGAGGACCCCATGTGGCAGTTCTTC
TRBV29-1	.	TRBJ1-1	TRBD1	CSVQGQANTEAFF	TGCAGCGTTCAGGGACAGGCGAACACTGAAGCTTTCTTT
TRBV7-9	.	TRBJ1-5	TRBD1	CASSSSTGEQPQHF	TGTGCCAGCAGCTCATCTACAGGGGAGCAGCCCCAGCATTTT
TRBV11-2	.	TRBJ1-1	.	CASSQGRTNTEAFF	TGTGCCAGCAGCCAAGGACGGACGAACACTGAAGCTTTCTTT
TRBV27	.	TRBJ1-1	.	CASSLSFVVFGNLNTEAFF	TGTGCCAGCAGTTTATCGTTCGTGGTCTTTGGGAACCTGAACACTGAAGCTTTCTTT
TRBV6-5	.	TRBJ1-6	.	CASSYMGTGRSPLHF	TGTGCCAGCAGTTATATGGGAACCGGGCGTTCACCCCTCCACTTT
TRBV28	.	TRBJ1-5	.	CASSLLGHQPQHF	TGTGCCAGCAGTTTATTGGGACATCAGCCCCAGCATTTT
TRBV6-5	.	TRBJ1-2	.	CASRELGINYGYTF	TGTGCCAGCAGAGAGTTAGGAATTAACTATGGCTACACCTTC
TRBV5-1	.	TRBJ1-1	.	CASSLGLVVPLNTEAFF	TGCGCCAGCAGCTTGGGATTGGTAGTGCCCTTGAACACTGAAGCTTTCTTT
TRBV7-9	.	TRBJ2-7	.	CASAGRLLNEQYF	TGTGCCAGCGCGGGACGACTCCTAAACGAGCAGTACTTC
TRBV5-1	.	TRBJ1-1	TRBD1	CASSYGQGATEAFF	TGCGCCAGCAGTTATGGACAGGGGGCAACTGAAGCTTTCTTT
TRBV4-2	.	TRBJ1-1	.	CASSQADELRVASTEAFF	TGTGCCAGCAGCCAAGCTGATGAGTTGAGGGTGGCCAGCACTGAAGCTTTCTTT
TRBV5-1	.	TRBJ1-6	.	CASSGTQGPNNSPLHF	TGCGCCAGCAGCGGAACGCAGGGACCGAATAATTCACCCCTCCACTTT
TRBV6-1	.	TRBJ2-3	TRBD1	CASSEWDSTTDTQYF	TGTGCCAGCAGTGAATGGGACAGTACTACCGATACGCAGTATTTT
TRBV11-3	.	TRBJ1-5	.	CASSPRTPLSNQPQHF	TGTGCCAGCAGCCCCCGGACACCCCTTAGCAATCAGCCCCAGCATTTT
TRBV5-5	few	TRBJ2-3	TRBD2	CASSKGLAGGRTDTQYF	TGTGCCAGCAGCAAGGGACTAGCGGGAGGTAGGACAGATACGCAGTATTTT
TRBV5-1	.	TRBJ1-1	TRBD1	CASSSAGGYTEAFF	TGCGCCAGCAGCTCGGCAGGGGGTTACACTGAAGCTTTCTTT
TRBV12-5	.	TRBJ2-7	.	CASALGPEQYF	TGTGCTAGTGCCTTGGGCCCCGAGCAGTACTTC
TRBV6-5	.	TRBJ1-2	.	CASSWTGLGDYGYTF	TGTGCCAGCAGTTGGACTGGGCTTGGTGACTATGGCTACACCTTC
TRBV7-9	.	TRBJ1-2	TRBD1	CASSLTAEVRGEGYTF	TGTGCCAGCAGCTTAACGGCAGAAGTCAGGGGGGAAGGCTACACCTTC
TRBV1	.	TRBJ2-5	.	CTSSLSSTEPKTQYF	TGCACCAGCAGCCTCTCCTCGACAGAACCTAAGACCCAGTACTTC
TRBV2	.	TRBJ2-3	.	CASSDRKSTDTQYF	TGTGCCAGCAGTGACCGGAAGAGCACAGATACGCAGTATTTT
TRBV7-6	.	TRBJ2-7	.	CASSLGRGGQGYEQYF	TGTGCCAGCAGCTTAGGTCGGGGGGGACAGGGCTACGAGCAGTACTTC
TRBV21-1	once	TRBJ1-1	.	CASSKGGDTEAFF	TGTGCCAGCAGCAAAGGGGGAGACACTGAAGCTTTCTTT
TRBV7-9	.	TRBJ2-7	.	CASSSERGASYEQYF	TGTGCCAGCAGCTCCGAGAGAGGCGCTTCCTACGAGCAGTACTTC
TRBV27	.	TRBJ2-7	TRBD2	CASSLIAGGDYEQYF	TGTGCCAGCAGTTTAATAGCGGGAGGGGACTACGAGCAGTACTTC
TRBV2	.	TRBJ2-5	.	CASRRSGETQYF	TGTGCCAGCAGACGATCTGGAGAGACCCAGTACTTC
TRBV7-2	.	TRBJ1-1	.	CASSLVRGAVNTEAFF	TGTGCCAGCAGCTTAGTGAGAGGCGCGGTGAACACTGAAGCTTTCTTT
TRBV28	.	TRBJ1-2	.	CASSLGEGGGYTF	TGTGCCAGCAGTTTAGGTGAGGGAGGCGGCTACACCTTC
TRBV12-3/TRBV12-4	.	TRBJ1-2	TRBD1	CASLNRGNYGYTF	TGTGCCAGTCTCAACAGGGGTAACTATGGCTACACCTTC
TRBV11-2	.	TRBJ2-2	TRBD1	CASSQGVTGELFF	TGTGCCAGCAGCCAGGGGGTCACCGGGGAGCTGTTTTTT
TRBV28	.	TRBJ1-2	.	CASSLEGLGYTF	TGTGCCAGCAGTTTAGAGGGGCTCGGCTACACCTTC
TRBV5-8	.	TRBJ2-4	TRBD1	CASSLGQGTKNIQYF	TGTGCCAGCAGCCTCGGACAGGGCACCAAAAACATTCAGTACTTC
TRBV5-4	.	TRBJ2-7	TRBD2	CASSAGGNEQYF	TGTGCCAGCAGCGCCGGGGGGAACGAGCAGTACTTC
TRBV19	.	TRBJ1-5	.	CASSIDRVLHNQPQHF	TGTGCCAGTAGTATAGATCGGGTACTCCACAATCAGCCCCAGCATTTT
TRBV14	once	TRBJ2-2	TRBD2	CASSLTTSGRTGELFF	TGTGCCAGCAGCCTAACGACTAGCGGGAGGACCGGGGAGCTGTTTTTT